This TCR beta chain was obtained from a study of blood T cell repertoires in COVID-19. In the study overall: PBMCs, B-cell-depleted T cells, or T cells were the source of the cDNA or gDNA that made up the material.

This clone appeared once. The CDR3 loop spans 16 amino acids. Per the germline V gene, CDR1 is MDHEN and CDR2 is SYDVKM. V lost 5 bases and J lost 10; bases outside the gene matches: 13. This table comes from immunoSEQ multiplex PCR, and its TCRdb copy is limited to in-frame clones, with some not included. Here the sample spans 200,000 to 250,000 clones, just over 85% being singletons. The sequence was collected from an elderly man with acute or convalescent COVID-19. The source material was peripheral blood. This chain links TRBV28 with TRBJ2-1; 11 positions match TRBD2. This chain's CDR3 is CASSPRLLAGGGEQFF. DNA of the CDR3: TGTGCCAGCAGTCCCCGTCTCCTAGCGGGAGGCGGGGAGCAGTTCTTC.